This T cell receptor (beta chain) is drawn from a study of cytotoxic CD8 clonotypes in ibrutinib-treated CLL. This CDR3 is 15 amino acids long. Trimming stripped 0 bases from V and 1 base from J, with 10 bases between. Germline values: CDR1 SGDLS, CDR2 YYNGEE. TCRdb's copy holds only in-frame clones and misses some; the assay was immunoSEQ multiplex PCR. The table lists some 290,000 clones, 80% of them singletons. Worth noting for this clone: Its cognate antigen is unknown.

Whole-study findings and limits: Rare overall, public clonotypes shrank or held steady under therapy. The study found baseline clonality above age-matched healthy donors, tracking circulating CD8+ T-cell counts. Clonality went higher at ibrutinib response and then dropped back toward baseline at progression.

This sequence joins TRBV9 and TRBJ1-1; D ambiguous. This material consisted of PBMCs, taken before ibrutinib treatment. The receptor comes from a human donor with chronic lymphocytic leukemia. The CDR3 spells CASSVGGWKNTEAFF. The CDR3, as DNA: TGTGCCAGCAGCGTAGGAGGATGGAAGAACACTGAAGCTTTCTTT.